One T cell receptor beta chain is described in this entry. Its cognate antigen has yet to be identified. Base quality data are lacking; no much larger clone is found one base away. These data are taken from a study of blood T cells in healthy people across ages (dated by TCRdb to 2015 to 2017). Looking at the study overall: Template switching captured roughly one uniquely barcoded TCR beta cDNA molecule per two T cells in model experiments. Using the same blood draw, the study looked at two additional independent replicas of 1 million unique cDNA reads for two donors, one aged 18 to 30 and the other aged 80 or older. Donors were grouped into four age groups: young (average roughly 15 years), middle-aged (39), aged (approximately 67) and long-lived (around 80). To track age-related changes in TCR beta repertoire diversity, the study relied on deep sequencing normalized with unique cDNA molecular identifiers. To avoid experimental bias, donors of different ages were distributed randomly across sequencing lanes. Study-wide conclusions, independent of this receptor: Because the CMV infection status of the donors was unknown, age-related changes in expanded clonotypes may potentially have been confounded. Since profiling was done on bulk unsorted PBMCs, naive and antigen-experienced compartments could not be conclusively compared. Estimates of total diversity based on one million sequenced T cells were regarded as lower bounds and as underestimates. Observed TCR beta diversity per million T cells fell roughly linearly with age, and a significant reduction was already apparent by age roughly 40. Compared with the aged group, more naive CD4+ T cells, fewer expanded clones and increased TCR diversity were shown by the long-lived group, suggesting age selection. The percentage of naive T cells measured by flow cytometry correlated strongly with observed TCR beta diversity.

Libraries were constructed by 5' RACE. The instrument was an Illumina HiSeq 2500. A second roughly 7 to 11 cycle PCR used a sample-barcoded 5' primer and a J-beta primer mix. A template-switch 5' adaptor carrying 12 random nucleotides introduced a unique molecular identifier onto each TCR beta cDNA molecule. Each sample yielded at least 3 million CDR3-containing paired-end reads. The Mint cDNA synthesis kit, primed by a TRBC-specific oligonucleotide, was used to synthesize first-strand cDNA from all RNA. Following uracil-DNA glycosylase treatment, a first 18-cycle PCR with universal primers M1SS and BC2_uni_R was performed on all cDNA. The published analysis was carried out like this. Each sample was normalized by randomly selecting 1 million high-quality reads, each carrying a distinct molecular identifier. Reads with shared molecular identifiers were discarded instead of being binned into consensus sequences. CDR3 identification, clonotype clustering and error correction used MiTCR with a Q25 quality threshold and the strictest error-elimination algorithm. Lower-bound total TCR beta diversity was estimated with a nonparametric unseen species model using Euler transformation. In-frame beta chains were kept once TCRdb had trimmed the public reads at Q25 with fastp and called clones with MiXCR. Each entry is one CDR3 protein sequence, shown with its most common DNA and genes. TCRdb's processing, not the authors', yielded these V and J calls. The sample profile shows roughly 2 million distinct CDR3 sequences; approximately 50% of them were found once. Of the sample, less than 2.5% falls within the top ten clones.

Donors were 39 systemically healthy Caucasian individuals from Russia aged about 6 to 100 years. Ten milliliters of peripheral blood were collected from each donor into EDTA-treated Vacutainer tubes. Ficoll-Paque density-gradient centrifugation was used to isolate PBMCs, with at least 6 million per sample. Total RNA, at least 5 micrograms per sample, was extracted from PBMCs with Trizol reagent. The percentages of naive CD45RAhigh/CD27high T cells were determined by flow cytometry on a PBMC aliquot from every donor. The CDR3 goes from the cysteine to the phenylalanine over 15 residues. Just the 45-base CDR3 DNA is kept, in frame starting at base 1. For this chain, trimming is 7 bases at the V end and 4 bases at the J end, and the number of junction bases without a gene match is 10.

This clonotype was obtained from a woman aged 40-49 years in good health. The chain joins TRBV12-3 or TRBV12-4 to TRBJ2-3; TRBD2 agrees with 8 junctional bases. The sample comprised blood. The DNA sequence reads TGTGCCAGCAAACCCCCCGGGGGGGTATCAGATACGCAGTATTTT. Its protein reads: CASKPPGGVSDTQYF.